The entry below gives a single T cell receptor (beta chain) sequence along with its context. This sample is part of a study of PD-1 blockade in classical Hodgkin lymphoma. Turning to the study itself: Patients were given intravenous nivolumab, 3 mg/kg, every 2 weeks.

Every single patient, without exception, relapsed after autologous stem cell transplantation, and brentuximab vedotin exposure varied. Starting with thawed PBMCs, CD4+ T cells were purified by magnetic negative selection. Sequencing was performed with immunoSEQ multiplex PCR; in TCRdb, only in-frame clones are kept and a portion is missing. The repertoire consists of about 30,000 clones, with 85% to 90% occurring once and the leading ten covering around 2.4%. The CDR3 has 15 amino acids. Here the sequenced sample was CD4+ T cells from blood, taken at baseline. This sequence joins TRBV21-1 and TRBJ1-2. TRBV21-1 is reported as a pseudogene. This TCR was sampled from a human donor with classical Hodgkin lymphoma. CDR3 sequence (DNA): TGTGCCAGCAGCAATTTGGTTAGGGACAACTATGGCTACACCTTC. As protein: CASSNLVRDNYGYTF.